The 16 T cell receptor beta chains reported below all come from one sample, sequenced in a study of human T cells and chemical hapten exposure. TCRdb analysed the RACE reads with MiXCR anew, one entry per CDR3 protein. The sample holds about 190,000 distinct CDR3 sequences, around 25% seen once. Indicated time point: patch test 3, about 24 weeks after DPC sensitization. Noted treatment: therapeutic diphenylcyclopropenone sensitization with weekly scalp DPC. The sequences come from whole blood, collected in connection with sensitization to the hapten diphenylcyclopropenone (DPC). These TCRs come from a middle-aged woman with alopecia areata. Some clones in this sample may be carry-over from other donors' samples.

Worth noting for this clonotype: Germline and junction disagree at one end, which may indicate a read error. CDR3 sequence (DNA): TGTGCCATCAGTCCAATACAGGGCAGGGGGGACGGCTACAACTTC. This codes for CAISPIQGRGDGYNF. This chain joins TRBV10-3 and TRBJ1-2; 7 bases match TRBD1. CDR3 length: 15 amino acids. Germline CDR1 and CDR2: ENHRY and SYGVKD.

The gene calls are TRBV24-1 and TRBJ2-1, with D maybe TRBD2 (5 bases). V gave up 0 bases and J gave up 6 bases, with 17 bases separating them. CDR1 is KGHDR and CDR2 is SFDVKD in the germline V gene. The CDR3 is made up of 17 amino acids. CDR3 nucleotide sequence: TGTGCCACCAGTGATTTGCCTAGTTCCGGGATTTTCAATGAGCAGTTCTTC. Protein product: CATSDLPSSGIFNEQFF.

This chain's CDR3 is CATSEDPFGTDTQYF. In DNA form, the CDR3 reads TGTGCCACCAGTGAGGACCCGTTTGGCACAGATACGCAGTATTTT. The chain is built from TRBV24-1 and TRBJ2-3; D gene unclear. The V gene lost 4 bases and the J gene lost 1 base, with 11 bases spanning the gap. The CDR3 has 15 residues. Looked up from germline, CDR1 is KGHDR and CDR2 is SFDVKD.

The genes are TRBV7-9 and TRBJ2-3; maybe TRBD1 (6 bases). The CDR3 totals 15 residues. The ends were cut back, 2 bases at V and 0 bases at J, with 9 bases in the middle. Germline V gene lookup returns CDR1 SEHNR and CDR2 FQNEAQ (reference sequence). CDR3 sequence reads: CASSLIGGSTDTQYF. The CDR3, as DNA: TGTGCCAGCAGCTTAATTGGGGGCAGCACAGATACGCAGTATTTT.

This clonotype turned up a few times. The chain couples TRBV10-3 to TRBJ2-7; D gene unclear. The V gene's germline CDR1 is ENHRY and CDR2 SYGVKD. The CDR3 consists of 15 residues. V was pared by 0 bases and J by 0 bases, with 9 bases between. CDR3: CAISESTRYSYEQYF. Written as DNA, the CDR3 is TGTGCCATCAGTGAGTCGACCCGTTACTCCTACGAGCAGTACTTC.

The table lists this clonotype with a few counts. This rearrangement joins TRBV6-2 or TRBV6-3 to TRBJ2-5, with 8 nucleotides matching TRBD1. There are 13 residues in the CDR3. Germline V gives CDR1 MNHEY, CDR2 SVGEGT. J lost 2 bases, V lost 6 bases, and 2 bases had no gene match. CDR3 sequence reads: CASSDRGQETQYF. CDR3 sequence (DNA): TGTGCCAGCAGCGACAGGGGACAAGAGACCCAGTACTTC.

CDR3 sequence reads: CASSEVAVVYNEQFF. The CDR3 DNA follows: TGTGCCAGCAGTGAAGTTGCGGTGGTCTACAATGAGCAGTTCTTC. The chain recombines TRBV25-1 with TRBJ2-1; no firm D call. Trimming took off 2 bases at V and 3 bases at J, with 11 bases between the two ends. Germline V lookup: CDR1 MGHDK, CDR2 SYGVNS. The CDR3 totals 15 residues.

The chain links TRBV12-3 or TRBV12-4 to TRBJ1-3, with D possibly being TRBD1 (5 bases). The V end was cut by 6 bases, the J end by 5 bases, with 14 bases between. This CDR3 is 14 amino acids long. The CDR3 protein is CASSLGPQRNTIYF. DNA of the CDR3: TGTGCCAGCAGCCTGGGACCTCAGCGAAACACCATATATTTT.

The V gene is TRBV20-1, the J gene TRBJ2-7; D gene uncertain. The CDR3 loop spans 11 amino acids. V dropped 2 bases and J dropped 6 bases, with 8 bases sitting between them. Germline CDR1 reads DFQATT; CDR2 reads SNEGSKA (reference sequence). The CDR3 spells CSARLFAEQYF. The CDR3 DNA follows: TGCAGTGCTAGACTATTCGCCGAGCAGTACTTC.

This chain uses TRBV6-5 with TRBJ1-2, with D uncertain. This CDR3 region has 13 residues. The ends were cut back, 5 bases at V and 4 bases at J, with 11 bases in the middle. Germline V gene lookup returns CDR1 MNHEY and CDR2 SVGAGI. The CDR3 here is CASSLGRFYGYTF. The CDR3 DNA reads TGTGCCAGCAGTCTGGGGAGATTCTATGGCTACACCTTC.

This clonotype appeared many times. The V call is TRBV13, the J call TRBJ2-7, with TRBD2 as a possible D gene (7 bases). Trimming pared 4 bases from V and 2 bases from J, leaving 27 bases between. From germline, CDR1 is PRHDT and CDR2 FYEKMQ (reference sequence). The CDR3 length is 19 residues. The CDR3 reads CASSSKSHHAGAIAYEQYF. CDR3 DNA sequence: TGTGCCAGCAGCTCGAAATCCCACCATGCGGGGGCCATCGCCTACGAGCAGTACTTC.

About this clonotype itself: The junction departs from the called germline gene at one end, perhaps through a read error. This CDR3 is CASTPRPGQGSNGQFF. The CDR3 nucleotides are TGCGCCAGCACCCCGCGTCCAGGACAGGGATCGAATGGGCAGTTCTTC. The chain has TRBV5-1 and TRBJ2-1; TRBD1 aligns across 8 bases. The CDR3 is made up of 16 amino acids. CDR1 is SGHRS, CDR2 YFSETQ, per germline.

The chain combines TRBV20-1 with TRBJ2-1, with unresolved D. The CDR3 covers 14 residues. V was shortened by 2 bases and J by 5 bases, with 13 bases between the two germline ends. CDR1 is DFQATT and CDR2 is SNEGSKA in the germline V gene (reference sequence). The chain's CDR3 is CSARLPATNNEQFF. CDR3 DNA sequence: TGCAGTGCTAGACTACCTGCCACCAACAATGAGCAGTTCTTC.

This clonotype has only one observation. V gene TRBV12-3 or TRBV12-4 combines with J gene TRBJ1-5; D gene uncertain. The V and J ends lost 6 bases and 13 bases respectively, with 16 bases between them. The CDR3 contains 12 residues. CDR3 DNA: TGTGCCAGCAGAGAGCCCACGGGCCCACAGCATTTT. It encodes CASREPTGPQHF.

The genes are TRBV4-2 and TRBJ1-5, with D hard to call. Germline loops: CDR1 LGHNA, CDR2 YNFKEQ. This CDR3 region has 15 residues. Trimming left V 4 bases short and J 0 bases short, with 10 bases between. The CDR3 protein is CASSPLGDSNQPQHF. CDR3 coding DNA: TGTGCCAGCAGCCCTCTCGGGGATAGCAATCAGCCCCAGCATTTT.

This clonotype was counted a few times. The chain joins TRBV5-1 to TRBJ2-7, with TRBD1 matching 9 bases. The CDR3 spans 18 residues. The V gene's germline CDR1 is SGHRS and CDR2 YFSETQ. The V and J ends lost 0 bases and 3 bases, in that order; junction bases with no gene match: 13. For the CDR3, the DNA is TGCGCCAGCAGCTTGGAATTACTAAGGGACAGGGCCTTCTACGAGCAGTACTTC. This sequence encodes CASSLELLRDRAFYEQYF.